This entry concerns a single TCR beta chain. Its antigen is not known. These data are taken from a study of T-cell memory formation after mild COVID-19. Whole-study context: TCR clusters largely stayed donor specific. The study's findings and limits: That cross-reactive memory joined was suggested by some responding clones appearing in pre-infection memory. Clones that contracted from day 15 to 85 were balanced CD4/CD8, while later expanders leaned CD4+.

Employing constant-segment primers, 5'RACE generated TCR alpha and TCR beta cDNA libraries bearing sample barcodes and UMIs. Via MiXCR, TCRdb re-called the 5' RACE reads, giving one row per CDR3 protein. The data contain hundreds of thousands of distinct CDR3 sequences, around 30% of them seen just once; the ten biggest clones take up roughly 13%. The CDR3 loop spans 18 amino acids. CDR1 SNHLY and CDR2 FYNNEI come from the germline V gene. The V end was cut by 2 bases, the J end by 3 bases, with 22 bases between. Sequencing input: PBMCs or a T cell subset sorted from them (not recorded which). The clonotype originates from an adult woman who had mild COVID-19 (a few samples of this study predate the infection). Cell type and time point are not known. The chain employs TRBV2 and TRBJ1-2; the D gene is possibly TRBD1 (5 bases). DNA for the CDR3: TGTGCCAGCAGTGAATCGGTGGAGGGGATGAAGAGGGACTATGGCTACACCTTC. Translating it yields CASSESVEGMKRDYGYTF.